Below are 10 T cell receptor beta chains sequenced from a single sample in a study of cytomegalovirus exposure and HLA in healthy donors. Use of 60 Vbeta and 13 Jbeta primers characterized the PCR. TCRdb keeps only in-frame clones here, not all; method: immunoSEQ multiplex PCR. This sample yields about 140,000 clones, of which around 80% are seen a single time; approximately 5.1% belongs to the top ten. The sample was PBMCs. These receptors were obtained from a male donor in good health and CMV-seronegative.

V usage is TRBV21-1 and J usage is TRBJ2-1; TRBD2 is taken as the D call from the table, unchecked against the DNA. TRBV21-1 is classified as a pseudogene. The CDR3 runs 11 residues. The CDR3 DNA is TGTGCCAGCAGCCAACTGTCGAAGCAGTTCTTC. Its translation: CASSQLSKQFF.

The chain is built from TRBV7-9 and TRBJ2-2, with 7 bases fitting TRBD1. The J segment lost 0 bases and the V segment lost 8 bases, leaving 3 bases of the junction unmatched. This CDR3 has 14 amino acids. Germline V CDR1 and CDR2: SEHNR, FQNEAQ (reference sequence). The CDR3 spells CASEGGANTGELFF. CDR3 nucleotide sequence: TGTGCCAGCGAAGGGGGCGCGAACACCGGGGAGCTGTTTTTT.

The V and J genes are TRBV5-6 and TRBJ2-4; possible D gene TRBD2, 7 bases. Between the trimmed V and J ends, which lost 4 bases and 2 bases, there was a span of 16 bases. The CDR3 is 16 residues long. The germline gives CDR1 SGHDT, CDR2 YYEEEE. The DNA of the CDR3 is TGTGCCAGCAGCGGGGGGGCAGGGTTCTCCAAAAACATTCAGTACTTC. Amino acid sequence: CASSGGAGFSKNIQYF.

The CDR3 bases are TGTGCCTGGAGTGTACGAAGGACAGGGACTGAAGCTTTCTTT. This sequence encodes CAWSVRRTGTEAFF. This chain uses TRBV30 with TRBJ1-1, with 8 bases lining up with TRBD1. Trimming cost V 0 bases and J 5 bases; bases outside gene matches: 5. In germline, CDR1 is GTSNPN, CDR2 SVGIG (reference sequence). CDR3 size: 14 residues. Using reference TRBV30 and TRBJ1-1 for the parts outside the CDR3, the full variable domain is SQTIHQWPATLVQPVGSPLSLECTVEGTSNPNLYWYRQAAGRGLQLLFYSVGIGQISSEVPQNLSASRPQDRQFILSSKKLLLSDSGFYLCAWSVRRTGTEAFFGQGTRLTVV.

The rearrangement uses TRBV7-2 and TRBJ1-1; D is perhaps TRBD1 (6 bases). V was pared by 5 bases and J by 0 bases, with 7 bases between. Germline CDR1 is SGHTA and CDR2 is FQGNSA. CDR3 length equals 13 residues. CDR3 region: CASSRTVNTEAFF. The CDR3 DNA follows: TGTGCCAGCAGCAGGACAGTGAACACTGAAGCTTTCTTT. The variable domain in full, completed from reference TRBV7-2 and TRBJ1-1, reads GAGVSQSPSNKVTEKGKDVELRCDPISGHTALYWYRQSLGQGLEFLIYFQGNSAPDKSGLPSDRFSAERTGGSVSTLTIQRTQQEDSAVYLCASSRTVNTEAFFGQGTRLTVV.

The V gene is TRBV4-3, the J gene TRBJ2-7, with D perhaps TRBD1 (6 bases). Germline V CDR1 and CDR2: LGHNA, YSLEER. This CDR3 spans 15 amino acids. Trimming removed 4 bases from V and 4 bases from J, with 17 bases in between. DNA of the CDR3: TGCGCCAGCAGCCTCGGGACATCGGGGCTTTACGAGCAGTACTTC. Protein sequence: CASSLGTSGLYEQYF.

The rearrangement links TRBV19 to TRBJ2-1; TRBD2 matches at 9 bases. V lost 3 bases, J lost 7 bases, and 7 bases stayed unmatched. Germline lookup yields CDR1 LNHDA and CDR2 SQIVND (reference sequence). This CDR3 has 15 amino acids. The CDR3: CASSIGSGGLNEQFF. In DNA, the CDR3 is TGTGCCAGTAGTATTGGTAGCGGGGGCTTAAATGAGCAGTTCTTC.

As regards this clone: The identical CDR3 is also encoded by other nucleotide sequences in the sample. The chain has TRBV5-1 and TRBJ1-2; no reliable D call. Deletions cut 0 bases from V and 3 bases from J, with 6 bases between. Germline CDR1 SGHRS, CDR2 YFSETQ. The length of the CDR3 is 13 residues. CDR3 region: CASSLDSYYGYTF. Written as DNA, the CDR3 is TGCGCCAGCAGCTTGGATAGTTACTATGGCTACACCTTC.

V is TRBV5-4 and J is TRBJ2-5; 11 bases agree with TRBD2. The J call may be wrong; the DNA end is better matched by TRBJ2-7. The CDR3 is made up of 16 amino acids. The germline V gene encodes CDR1 SGHNT and CDR2 YYREEE (reference sequence). The CDR3 bases are TGTGCCAGCAGCCCTAGCGGGGGGAGATTTCCACACGAGCAGTACTTC. The encoded protein is CASSPSGGRFPHEQYF.

Notes on this clone: One end of the junction varies from germline; a read error may be responsible. The V call is TRBV7-7, the J call TRBJ2-3; 9 bases agree with TRBD2. The CDR3 covers 16 residues. In germline, CDR1 is SSHAT, CDR2 FNYEAQ (reference sequence). In nucleotides, the CDR3 is TGTGCTAGCAGCTCTGGACTAGCGAGCCCCACAGATACGCAGTATTTT. Its translation is CASSSGLASPTDTQYF.